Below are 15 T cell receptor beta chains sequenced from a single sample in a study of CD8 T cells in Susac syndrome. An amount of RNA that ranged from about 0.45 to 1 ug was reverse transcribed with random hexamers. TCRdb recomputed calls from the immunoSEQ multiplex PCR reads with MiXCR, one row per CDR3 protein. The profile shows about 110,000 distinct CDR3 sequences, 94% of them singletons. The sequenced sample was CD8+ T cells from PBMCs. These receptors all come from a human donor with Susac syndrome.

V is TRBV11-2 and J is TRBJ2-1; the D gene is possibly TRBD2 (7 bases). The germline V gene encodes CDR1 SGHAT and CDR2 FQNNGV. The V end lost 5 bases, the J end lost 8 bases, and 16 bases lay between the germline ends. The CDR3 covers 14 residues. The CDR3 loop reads CASSLRGGVDEQFF. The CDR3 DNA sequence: TGTGCCAGCAGCCTTCGAGGGGGGGTCGATGAGCAGTTCTTC.

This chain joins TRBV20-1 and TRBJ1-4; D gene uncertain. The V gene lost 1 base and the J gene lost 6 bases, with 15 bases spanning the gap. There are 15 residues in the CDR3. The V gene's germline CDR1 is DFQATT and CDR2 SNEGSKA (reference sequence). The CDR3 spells CSARGVVLSDEKLFF. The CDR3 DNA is TGCAGTGCTAGAGGTGTAGTTCTCTCTGATGAAAAACTGTTTTTT.

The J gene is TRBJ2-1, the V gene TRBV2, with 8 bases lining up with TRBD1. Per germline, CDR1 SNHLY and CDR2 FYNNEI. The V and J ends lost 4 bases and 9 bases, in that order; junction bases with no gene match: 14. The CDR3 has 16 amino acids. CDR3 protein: CASSGERQGAHGEQFF. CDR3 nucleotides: TGTGCCAGCAGTGGGGAGAGGCAGGGGGCGCATGGTGAGCAGTTCTTC. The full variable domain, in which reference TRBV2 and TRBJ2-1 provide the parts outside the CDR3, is EPEVTQTPSHQVTQMGQEVILRCVPISNHLYFYWYRQILGQKVEFLVSFYNNEISEKSEIFDDQFSVERPDGSNFTLKIRSTKLEDSAMYFCASSGERQGAHGEQFFGPGTRLTVL.

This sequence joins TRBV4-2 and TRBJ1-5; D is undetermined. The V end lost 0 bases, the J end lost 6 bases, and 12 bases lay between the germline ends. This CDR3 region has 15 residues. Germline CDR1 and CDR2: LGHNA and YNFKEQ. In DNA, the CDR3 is TGTGCCAGCAGCCAAGAGAGTGGGCTTGGTCAGCCCCAGCATTTT. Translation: CASSQESGLGQPQHF.

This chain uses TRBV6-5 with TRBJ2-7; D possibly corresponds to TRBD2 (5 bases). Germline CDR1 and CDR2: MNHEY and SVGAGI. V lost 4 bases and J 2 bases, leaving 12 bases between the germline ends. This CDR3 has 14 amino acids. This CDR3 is CASSWAGGAYEQYF. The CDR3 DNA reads TGTGCCAGCAGTTGGGCAGGAGGTGCCTACGAGCAGTACTTC.

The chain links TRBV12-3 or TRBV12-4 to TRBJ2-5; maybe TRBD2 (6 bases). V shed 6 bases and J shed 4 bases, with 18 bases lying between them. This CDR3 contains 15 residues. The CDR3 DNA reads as TGTGCCAGCAGACCTACGGGGGAAGTAAGAGAGACCCAGTACTTC. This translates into CASRPTGEVRETQYF.

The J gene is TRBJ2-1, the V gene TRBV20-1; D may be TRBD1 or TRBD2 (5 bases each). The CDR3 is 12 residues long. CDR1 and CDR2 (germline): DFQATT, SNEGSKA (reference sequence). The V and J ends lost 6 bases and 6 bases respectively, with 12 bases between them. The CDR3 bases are TGCAGTGCAACCCGGGGCGGCAATGAGCAGTTCTTC. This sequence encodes CSATRGGNEQFF.

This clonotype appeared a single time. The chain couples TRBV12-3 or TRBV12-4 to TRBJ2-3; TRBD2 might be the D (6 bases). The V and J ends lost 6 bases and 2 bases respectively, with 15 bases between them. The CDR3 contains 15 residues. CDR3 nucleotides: TGTGCCAGCAGGTCCCCGGGACTCCCCACAGATACGCAGTATTTT. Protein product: CASRSPGLPTDTQYF.

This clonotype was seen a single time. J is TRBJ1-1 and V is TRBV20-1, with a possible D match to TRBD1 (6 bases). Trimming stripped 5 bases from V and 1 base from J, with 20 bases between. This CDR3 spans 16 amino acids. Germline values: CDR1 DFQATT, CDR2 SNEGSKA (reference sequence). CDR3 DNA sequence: TGCAGTGCTCTTGACAGGATGCGACATGAGAACACTGAAGCTTTCTTT. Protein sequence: CSALDRMRHENTEAFF.

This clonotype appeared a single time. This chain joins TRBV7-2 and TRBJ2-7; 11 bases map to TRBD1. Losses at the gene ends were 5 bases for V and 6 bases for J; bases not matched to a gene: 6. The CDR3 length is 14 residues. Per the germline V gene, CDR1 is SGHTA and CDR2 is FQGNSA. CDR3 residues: CASSVGQGASEQYF. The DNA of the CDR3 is TGTGCCAGCAGCGTCGGACAGGGGGCTAGCGAGCAGTACTTC.

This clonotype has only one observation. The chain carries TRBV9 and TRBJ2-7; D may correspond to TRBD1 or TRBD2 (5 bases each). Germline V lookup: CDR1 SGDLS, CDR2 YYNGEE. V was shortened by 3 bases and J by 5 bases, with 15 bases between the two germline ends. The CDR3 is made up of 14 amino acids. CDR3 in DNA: TGTGCCAGCAGCGAGGGAACGGGGACCGACGAGCAGTACTTC. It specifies CASSEGTGTDEQYF.

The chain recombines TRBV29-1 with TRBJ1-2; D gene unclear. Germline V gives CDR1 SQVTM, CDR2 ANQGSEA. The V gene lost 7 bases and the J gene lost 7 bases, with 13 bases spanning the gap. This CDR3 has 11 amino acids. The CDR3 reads CSAEERSGYTF. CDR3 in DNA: TGCAGCGCAGAAGAGAGGAGTGGCTACACCTTC.

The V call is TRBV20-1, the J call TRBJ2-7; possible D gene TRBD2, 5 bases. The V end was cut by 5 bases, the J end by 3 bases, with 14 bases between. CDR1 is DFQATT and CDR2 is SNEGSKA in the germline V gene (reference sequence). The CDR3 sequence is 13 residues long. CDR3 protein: CSAPDGILYEQYF. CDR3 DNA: TGCAGTGCTCCCGACGGGATCCTCTACGAGCAGTACTTC.

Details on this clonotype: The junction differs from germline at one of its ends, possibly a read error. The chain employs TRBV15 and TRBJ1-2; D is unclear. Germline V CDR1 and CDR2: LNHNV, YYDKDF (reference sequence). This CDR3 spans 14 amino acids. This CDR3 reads CATSSFREDYVYTF. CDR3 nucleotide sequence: TGTGCCACCAGCAGCTTTCGGGAGGATTATGTCTACACCTTC.

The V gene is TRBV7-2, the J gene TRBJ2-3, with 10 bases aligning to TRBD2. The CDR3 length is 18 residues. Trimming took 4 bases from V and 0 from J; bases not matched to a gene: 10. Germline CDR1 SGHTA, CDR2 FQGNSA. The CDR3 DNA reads TGTGCCAGCAGCTCTCAGCGGGGGGGGGTGATAAGCACAGATACGCAGTATTTT. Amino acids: CASSSQRGGVISTDTQYF.